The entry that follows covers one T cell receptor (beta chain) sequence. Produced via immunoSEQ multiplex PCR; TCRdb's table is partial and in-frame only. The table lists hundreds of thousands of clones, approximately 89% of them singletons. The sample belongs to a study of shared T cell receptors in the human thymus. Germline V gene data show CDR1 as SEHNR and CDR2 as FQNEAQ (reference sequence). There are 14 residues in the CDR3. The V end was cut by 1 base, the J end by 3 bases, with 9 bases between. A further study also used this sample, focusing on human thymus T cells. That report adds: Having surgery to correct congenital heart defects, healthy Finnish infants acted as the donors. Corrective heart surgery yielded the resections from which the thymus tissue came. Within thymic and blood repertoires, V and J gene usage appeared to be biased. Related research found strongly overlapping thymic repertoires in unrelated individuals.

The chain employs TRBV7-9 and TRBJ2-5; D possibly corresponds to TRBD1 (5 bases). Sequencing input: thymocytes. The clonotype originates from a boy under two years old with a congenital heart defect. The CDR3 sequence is CASSLVIGEETQYF. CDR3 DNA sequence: TGTGCCAGCAGCTTAGTTATAGGGGAAGAGACCCAGTACTTC.